The sequence of this T cell receptor beta chain was determined in a study of blood T cells in healthy people across ages. Whole-study results and caveats: The long-lived group displayed more naive CD4+ cells, plus higher diversity, than the aged donors did. Investigators viewed diversity estimates from one million T cells as underestimates, the study reported. TCR beta diversity correlated strongly with naive T cell percentage.

Germline CDR1 DFQATT, CDR2 SNEGSKA (reference sequence). V was shortened by 3 bases and J by 0 bases, with 11 bases between the two germline ends. This CDR3 has 14 amino acids. At least ten counts were recorded for this clonotype. What it binds is not known. The authors ran a second PCR of roughly 7 to 11 cycles using a sample-barcoded 5' primer and a J-beta primer mix. TCRdb re-derived calls from the 5' RACE reads in MiXCR, one entry per CDR3 protein. Here the sample spans 630,000 or so distinct CDR3 sequences, roughly 30% being singletons. The chain links TRBV20-1 to TRBJ1-1; the D is unclear. The receptor comes from a woman of 80 years or more in good health. The material sequenced was blood. The CDR3 loop reads CSARLGSLNTEAFF. CDR3 in DNA: TGCAGTGCTAGGTTGGGCAGCTTGAACACTGAAGCTTTCTTT.